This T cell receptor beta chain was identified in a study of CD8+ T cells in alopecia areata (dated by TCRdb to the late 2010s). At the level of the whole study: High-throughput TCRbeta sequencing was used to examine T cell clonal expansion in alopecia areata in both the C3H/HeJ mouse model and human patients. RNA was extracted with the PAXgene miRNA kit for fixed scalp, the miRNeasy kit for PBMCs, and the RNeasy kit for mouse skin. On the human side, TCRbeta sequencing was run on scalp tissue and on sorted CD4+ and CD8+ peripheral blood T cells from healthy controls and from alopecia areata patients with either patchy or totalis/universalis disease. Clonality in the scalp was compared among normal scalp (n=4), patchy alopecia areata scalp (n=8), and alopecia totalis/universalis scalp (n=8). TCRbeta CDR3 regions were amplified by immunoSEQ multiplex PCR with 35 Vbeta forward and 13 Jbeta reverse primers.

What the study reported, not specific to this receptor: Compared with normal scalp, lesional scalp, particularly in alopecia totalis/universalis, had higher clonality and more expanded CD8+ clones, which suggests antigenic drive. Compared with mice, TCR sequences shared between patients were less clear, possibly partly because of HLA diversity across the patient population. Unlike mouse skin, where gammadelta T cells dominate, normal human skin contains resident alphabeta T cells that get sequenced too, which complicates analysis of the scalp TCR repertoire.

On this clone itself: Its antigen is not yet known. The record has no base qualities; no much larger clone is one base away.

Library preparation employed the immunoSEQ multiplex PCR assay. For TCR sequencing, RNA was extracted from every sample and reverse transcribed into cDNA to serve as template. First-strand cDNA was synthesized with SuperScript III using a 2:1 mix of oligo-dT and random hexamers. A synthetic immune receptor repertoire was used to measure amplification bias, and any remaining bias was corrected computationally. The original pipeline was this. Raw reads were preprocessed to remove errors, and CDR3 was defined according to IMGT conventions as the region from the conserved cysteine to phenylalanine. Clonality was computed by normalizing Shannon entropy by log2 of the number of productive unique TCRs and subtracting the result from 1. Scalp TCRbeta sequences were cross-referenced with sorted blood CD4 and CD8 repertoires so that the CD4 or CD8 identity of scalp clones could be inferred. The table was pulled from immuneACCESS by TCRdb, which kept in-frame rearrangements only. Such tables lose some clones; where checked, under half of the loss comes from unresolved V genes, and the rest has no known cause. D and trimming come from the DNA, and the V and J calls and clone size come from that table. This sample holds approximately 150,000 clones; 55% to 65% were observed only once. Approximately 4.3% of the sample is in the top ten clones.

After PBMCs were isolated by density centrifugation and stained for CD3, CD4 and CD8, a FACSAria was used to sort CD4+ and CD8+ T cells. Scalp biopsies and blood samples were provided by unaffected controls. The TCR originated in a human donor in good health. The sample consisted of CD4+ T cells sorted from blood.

The CDR3 region: CAWSVGRVDTQYF. DNA sequence: TGTGCCTGGAGTGTAGGGAGGGTGGATACGCAGTATTTT. This receptor chain uses TRBV30 and TRBJ2-3, with 7 middle bases fitting TRBD2. The germline V end is reduced by 0 bases and the J end by 6 bases; junction bases left unmatched: 3. The cysteine opens and the phenylalanine closes a CDR3 of 13 amino acids. The only DNA kept is the CDR3, 39 bases in frame from the first base. Based on the germline V gene (reference sequence), the CDR1 and CDR2 sequences are GTSNPN and SVGIG.